The 9 T cell receptor beta chains below come from one sample, sequenced in a study of cytomegalovirus exposure and HLA in healthy donors. This PCR relied on a set of 60 Vbeta primers and 13 Jbeta primers. The method was immunoSEQ multiplex PCR; TCRdb's version includes in-frame clones alone and lacks a portion of them. This listing includes over 50,000 clones. Sequencing was performed on PBMCs. The receptors come from a man aged 50 to 59 in good health and CMV-seropositive.

The chain employs TRBV7-9 and TRBJ1-2, with 9 bases lining up with TRBD1. The junction had 10 bases not matched to a gene; V was cut back by 5 bases and J by 0 bases. CDR1 and CDR2 (germline): SEHNR, FQNEAQ (reference sequence). This CDR3 region has 17 residues. The CDR3 DNA sequence: TGTGCCAGCAGCCCCACGGGACAGGGATTTACTAACTATGGCTACACCTTC. It is translated as CASSPTGQGFTNYGYTF.

This sequence joins TRBV7-3 and TRBJ2-2; a possible D gene is TRBD2 (5 bases). V was shortened by 3 bases and J by 1 base, with 6 bases between the two germline ends. The CDR3 is made up of 14 amino acids. Germline CDR1 SGHTA, CDR2 FQGTGA. The CDR3 sequence: CASSFGLNTGELFF. CDR3 nucleotides: TGTGCCAGCAGCTTCGGACTGAACACCGGGGAGCTGTTTTTT.

The chain uses TRBV29-1 and TRBJ2-2, with TRBD1 identical over 9 bases. V trimming: 6 bases; J trimming: 7 bases; junction bases outside the gene matches: 12. The germline CDR1 and CDR2 sequences are SQVTM and ANQGSEA. This CDR3 has 15 residues. In DNA, the CDR3 is TGCAGCGTCAGAAGACAGGGGGATTATAACGGGGAGCTGTTTTTT. Protein sequence: CSVRRQGDYNGELFF.

This rearrangement joins TRBV9 to TRBJ1-5; 7 bases match TRBD1. Germline CDR1 reads SGDLS; CDR2 reads YYNGEE. Losses at the gene ends were 4 bases for V and 3 bases for J; bases not matched to a gene: 4. The CDR3 length is 14 residues. The CDR3 sequence is CASSPGQDNQPQHF. For the CDR3, the DNA is TGTGCCAGCAGCCCAGGACAGGACAATCAGCCCCAGCATTTT.

J is TRBJ1-4 and V is TRBV5-6, with D hard to call. The germline V gene encodes CDR1 SGHDT and CDR2 YYEEEE. CDR3 length: 10 amino acids. CDR3 protein: CVLANEKLFF. CDR3 DNA: TGTGTACTGGCTAATGAAAAACTGTTTTTT.

The J gene is TRBJ2-1, the V gene TRBV7-9, with D perhaps matching TRBD1 (6 bases). The CDR3 runs to 15 residues. Germline assignment: CDR1 SEHNR and CDR2 FQNEAQ (reference sequence). Trimming pared 5 bases from V and 3 bases from J, leaving 14 bases between. CDR3 loop: CASSPVGGVYNEQFF. The CDR3 DNA reads as TGTGCCAGCAGCCCGGTAGGGGGAGTCTACAATGAGCAGTTCTTC.

The rearrangement uses TRBV25-1 and TRBJ1-1, with 8 bases lining up with TRBD1. The CDR3 totals 13 residues. Per the germline V gene, CDR1 is MGHDK and CDR2 is SYGVNS. Losses at the gene ends were 5 bases for V and 5 bases for J; bases not matched to a gene: 4. The CDR3 nucleotides read TGTGCCAGCAGTTCGACAGGGGAAACTGAAGCTTTCTTT. Its translation is CASSSTGETEAFF.

The rearrangement links TRBV5-8 to TRBJ1-4; unclear D gene. The CDR3 totals 16 residues. From germline, CDR1 is SGHTS and CDR2 YDEGEE. V gave up 4 bases and J gave up 5 bases, with 18 bases separating them. The DNA of the CDR3 is TGTGCCAGCAGCGAGATAGTTGGGAGGAGCAATGAAAAACTGTTTTTT. Its translation is CASSEIVGRSNEKLFF.

The V call is TRBV5-4, the J call TRBJ2-5; 10 nucleotides match TRBD2. The CDR3 is 15 residues long. CDR1 and CDR2 (germline): SGHNT, YYREEE (reference sequence). Unmatched junction bases numbered 8, after V lost 1 base and J lost 8 bases. The DNA of the CDR3 is TGTGCCAGCAGCTTGAAACTAGCGGGGATTGAAACCCAGTACTTC. It encodes CASSLKLAGIETQYF.